This T cell receptor (beta chain) was sequenced in a study of shared clonotypes between healthy human individuals. Profiled with immunoSEQ multiplex PCR; TCRdb holds only in-frame clones, not every one. The sample yields about 1.9 million clones, around 93% seen once. CD45RO-negative, CCR7-selected cells formed the naive CD8 fraction, which excluded terminally differentiated effector memory CD45RA+ cells. About this clone itself: Other DNA sequences from this sample encode an identical CDR3 as well.

This TCR was recovered from a man aged 18 to 35 in good health. Some clones in this sample may be carry-over from other donors' samples. Sequencing was performed on naive CD8+ T cells from PBMCs.

This CDR3 reads CASSVTSGRAGETQYF. DNA of the CDR3: TGTGCCAGCAGCGTGACTAGCGGGAGGGCCGGGGAGACCCAGTACTTC. The gene calls are TRBV9 and TRBJ2-5, with 14 bases fitting TRBD2. CDR1 and CDR2 (germline): SGDLS, YYNGEE. V gave up 2 bases and J gave up 5 bases; unmatched junction bases: 5. This CDR3 contains 16 residues.